This entry lists 10 T cell receptor beta chains sequenced from one sample in a study of blood T cells in healthy people across ages. Then a second PCR, running roughly 6 to 12 cycles, was carried out with a sample-barcoded 5' primer and a J-beta primer mix. TCRdb called the 5' RACE reads again in MiXCR, with one record for every CDR3 protein. The table shows 550,000 to 700,000 distinct CDR3 sequences, with 27% occurring only once. Sequencing was carried out using blood. Every receptor here comes from an older woman in good health.

The rearrangement joins TRBV7-8 to TRBJ1-4; unclear D gene. Trimming pared 1 base from V and 3 bases from J, leaving 9 bases between. Germline V gives CDR1 SGHVS, CDR2 FQNEAQ. This CDR3 has 15 residues. The CDR3, as DNA: TGTGCCAGCAGCTTAGTGGAAAGGGCTAATGAAAAACTGTTTTTT. Its protein product is CASSLVERANEKLFF.

This clonotype was seen a few times. The chain has TRBV5-1 and TRBJ2-5, with 14 nucleotides matching TRBD2. The J call is doubtful: the DNA matches TRBJ2-1 better. CDR1 and CDR2 (germline): SGHRS, YFSETQ. The CDR3 extends over 16 amino acids. The CDR3 DNA reads TGCGCCAGCAGCGGCCAGACTAGCGGGGGGGCCGTTGAGCAGTTCTTC. Residues: CASSGQTSGGAVEQFF.

This clonotype was counted a few times. The chain links TRBV7-2 to TRBJ2-1; D uncertain. Trimming removed 1 base at V and 3 bases at J, with 10 bases between. The germline CDR1 and CDR2 sequences are SGHTA and FQGNSA. CDR3 length: 15 residues. CDR3 DNA sequence: TGTGCCAGCAGCTTAGGACATCCCGACTACAATGAGCAGTTCTTC. Translating gives CASSLGHPDYNEQFF.

This clonotype was picked up a small number of times. As DNA, the CDR3 is TGCAGCGTTGAGGGGGGAGCCAAAAACATTCAGTACTTC. Translated: CSVEGGAKNIQYF. V is TRBV29-1 and J is TRBJ2-4; perhaps TRBD2 as D (6 bases). The CDR3 is made up of 13 amino acids. V shed 3 bases and J shed 0 bases, with 6 bases lying between them. From germline, CDR1 is SQVTM and CDR2 ANQGSEA.

There are a few counts of this clonotype. V and J are TRBV2 and TRBJ2-1; 11 bases map to TRBD2. Unmatched junction bases numbered 8, after V lost 9 bases and J lost 4 bases. This CDR3 has 15 residues. Germline V gives CDR1 SNHLY, CDR2 FYNNEI. The CDR3 nucleotides are TGTGCCAGAAGGAGGGGGACTAGCGGATACAATGAGCAGTTCTTC. Protein: CARRRGTSGYNEQFF. Based on the CDR3 plus reference TRBV2 and TRBJ2-1, the full variable domain is EPEVTQTPSHQVTQMGQEVILRCVPISNHLYFYWYRQILGQKVEFLVSFYNNEISEKSEIFDDQFSVERPDGSNFTLKIRSTKLEDSAMYFCARRRGTSGYNEQFFGPGTRLTVL.

This rearrangement joins TRBV6-2 or TRBV6-3 to TRBJ1-2, with 9 bases fitting TRBD1. The CDR3 is 13 amino acids. From germline, CDR1 is MNHEY and CDR2 SVGEGT. Germline trimming cut 6 bases from V and 8 bases from J; bases unmatched to any gene: 7. The CDR3, as DNA: TGTGCCAGCAGAAGGACAGGGGTTTACGGCTACACCTTC. It is translated as CASRRTGVYGYTF.

This chain uses TRBV4-3 with TRBJ1-3, with 8 bases lining up with TRBD1. With V trimmed by 4 bases and J by 0 bases, 8 bases remained unmatched. The CDR3 length is 17 residues. CDR1 is LGHNA, CDR2 YSLEER, per germline. The CDR3 loop is CASSLRTGLLSGNTIYF. The CDR3 DNA reads TGCGCCAGCAGCCTTAGGACAGGGCTACTCTCTGGAAACACCATATATTTT.

This clonotype has a count of ten or more. This rearrangement joins TRBV7-3 to TRBJ2-1; 14 nucleotides agree with TRBD2. The length of the CDR3 is 15 residues. The germline V gene has CDR1 SGHTA and CDR2 FQGTGA. The trim removed 5 bases at V and 4 bases at J, leaving 1 base unmatched. The CDR3: CASSRTSGGYNEQFF. The CDR3 region has the DNA TGTGCCAGCAGCCGGACTAGCGGGGGGTACAATGAGCAGTTCTTC.

J is TRBJ1-1 and V is TRBV6-9; no clear D gene. Deletions cut 3 bases from V and 7 bases from J, with 12 bases between. There are 13 residues in the CDR3. The germline gives CDR1 MNHGY, CDR2 SVAAGI. The CDR3 reads CASSYPRSGEAFF. The CDR3 nucleotides read TGTGCCAGCAGTTACCCACGGTCGGGTGAAGCTTTCTTT.

The V call is TRBV7-8, the J call TRBJ1-2; D unresolved. Trimming stripped 5 bases from V and 6 bases from J, with 22 bases between. CDR1 SGHVS and CDR2 FQNEAQ come from the germline V gene. The CDR3 contains 16 residues. As DNA, the CDR3 is TGTGCCAGCAGCGGCACCACTTTTTTCCGGAAGGATGGCTACACCTTC. Protein product: CASSGTTFFRKDGYTF.